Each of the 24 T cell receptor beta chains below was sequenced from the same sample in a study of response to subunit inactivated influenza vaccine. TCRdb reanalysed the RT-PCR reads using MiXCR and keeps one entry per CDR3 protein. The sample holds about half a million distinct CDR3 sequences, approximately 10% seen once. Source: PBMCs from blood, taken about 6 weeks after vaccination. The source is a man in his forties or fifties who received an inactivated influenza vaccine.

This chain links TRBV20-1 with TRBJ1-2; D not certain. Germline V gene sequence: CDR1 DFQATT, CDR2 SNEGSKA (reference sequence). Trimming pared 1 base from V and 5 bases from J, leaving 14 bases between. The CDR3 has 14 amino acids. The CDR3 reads CSARVSGKEYGYTF. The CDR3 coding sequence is TGCAGTGCTAGAGTTTCGGGAAAGGAGTATGGCTACACCTTC.

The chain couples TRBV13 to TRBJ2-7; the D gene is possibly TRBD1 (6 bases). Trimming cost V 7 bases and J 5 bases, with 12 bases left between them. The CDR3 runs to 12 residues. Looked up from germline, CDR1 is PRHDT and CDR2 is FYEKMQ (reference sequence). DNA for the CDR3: TGTGCCAGCACGCAGGGGATTGACGAGCAGTACTTC. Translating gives CASTQGIDEQYF.

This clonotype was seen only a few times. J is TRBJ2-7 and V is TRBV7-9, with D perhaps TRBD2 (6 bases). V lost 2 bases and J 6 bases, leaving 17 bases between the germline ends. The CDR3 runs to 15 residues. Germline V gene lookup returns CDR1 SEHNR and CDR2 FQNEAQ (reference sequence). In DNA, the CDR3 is TGTGCCAGCAGCTTACCCGGGAGCCCAGGTCCCGAGCAGTACTTC. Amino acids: CASSLPGSPGPEQYF.

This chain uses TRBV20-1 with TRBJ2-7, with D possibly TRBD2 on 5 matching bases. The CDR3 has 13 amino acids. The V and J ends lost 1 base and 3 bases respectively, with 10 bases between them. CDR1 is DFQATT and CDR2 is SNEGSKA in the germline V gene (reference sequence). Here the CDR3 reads CSARGFRDYEQYF. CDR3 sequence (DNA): TGCAGTGCTAGAGGGTTCCGGGACTACGAGCAGTACTTC.

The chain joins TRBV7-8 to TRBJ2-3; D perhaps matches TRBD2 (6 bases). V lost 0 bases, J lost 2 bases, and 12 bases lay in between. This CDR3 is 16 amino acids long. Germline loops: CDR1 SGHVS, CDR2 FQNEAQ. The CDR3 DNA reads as TGTGCCAGCAGCTTAGCGTTCGGGGGACCCACAGATACGCAGTATTTT. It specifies CASSLAFGGPTDTQYF.

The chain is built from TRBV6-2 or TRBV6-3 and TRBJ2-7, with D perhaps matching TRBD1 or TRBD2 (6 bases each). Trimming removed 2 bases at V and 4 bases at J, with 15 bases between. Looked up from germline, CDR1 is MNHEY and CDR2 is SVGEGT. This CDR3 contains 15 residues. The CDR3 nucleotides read TGTGCCAGCAGTTACCGCCGGGGGACACAGTACGAGCAGTACTTC. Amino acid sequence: CASSYRRGTQYEQYF.

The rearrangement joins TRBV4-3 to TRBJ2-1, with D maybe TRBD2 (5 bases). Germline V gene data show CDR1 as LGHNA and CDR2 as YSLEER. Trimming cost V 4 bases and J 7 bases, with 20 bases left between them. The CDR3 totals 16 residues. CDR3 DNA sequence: TGCGCCAGCAGCCTGACTCTAGCAGATTTATGGAATGAGCAGTTCTTC. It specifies CASSLTLADLWNEQFF.

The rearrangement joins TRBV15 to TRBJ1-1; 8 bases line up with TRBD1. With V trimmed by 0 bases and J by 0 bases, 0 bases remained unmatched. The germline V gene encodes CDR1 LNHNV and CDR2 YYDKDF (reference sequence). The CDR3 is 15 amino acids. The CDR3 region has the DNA TGTGCCACCAGCAGAGAGGACAGGGTGAACACTGAAGCTTTCTTT. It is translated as CATSREDRVNTEAFF.

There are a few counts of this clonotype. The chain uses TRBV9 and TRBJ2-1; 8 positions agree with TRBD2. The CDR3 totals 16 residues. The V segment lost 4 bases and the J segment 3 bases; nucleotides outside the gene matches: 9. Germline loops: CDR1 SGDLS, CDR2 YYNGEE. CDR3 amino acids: CASSPFSGGGYNEQFF. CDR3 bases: TGTGCCAGCAGCCCCTTCTCGGGAGGGGGCTACAATGAGCAGTTCTTC.

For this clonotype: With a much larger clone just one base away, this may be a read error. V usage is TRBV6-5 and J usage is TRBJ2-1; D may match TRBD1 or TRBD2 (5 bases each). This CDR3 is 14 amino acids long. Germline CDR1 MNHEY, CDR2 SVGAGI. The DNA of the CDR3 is TGTGCCAGCAGTCACTCGACAGCTAGCACTGAGCAGTTCTTC. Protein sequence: CASSHSTASTEQFF.

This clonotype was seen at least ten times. This CDR3 is CATSDHGQGQETQYF. The CDR3 bases are TGTGCCACCAGTGACCATGGACAGGGTCAAGAGACCCAGTACTTC. V gene TRBV24-1 combines with J gene TRBJ2-5; 8 bases map to TRBD1. The J segment lost 2 bases and the V segment lost 4 bases, leaving 5 bases of the junction unmatched. The CDR3 has 15 residues. The germline gives CDR1 KGHDR, CDR2 SFDVKD.

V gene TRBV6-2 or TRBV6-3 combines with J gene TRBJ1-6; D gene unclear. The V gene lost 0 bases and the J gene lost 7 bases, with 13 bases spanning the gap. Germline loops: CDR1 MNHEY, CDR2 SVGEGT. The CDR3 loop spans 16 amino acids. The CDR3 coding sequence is TGTGCCAGCAGTTACTCGACGGCGGGAAGAAATTCACCCCTCCACTTT. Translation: CASSYSTAGRNSPLHF.

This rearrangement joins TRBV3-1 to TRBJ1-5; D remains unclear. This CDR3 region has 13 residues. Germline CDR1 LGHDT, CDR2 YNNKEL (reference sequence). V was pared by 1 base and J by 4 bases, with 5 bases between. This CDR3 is CASSQVINQPQHF. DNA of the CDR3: TGTGCCAGCAGCCAAGTTATTAATCAGCCCCAGCATTTT.

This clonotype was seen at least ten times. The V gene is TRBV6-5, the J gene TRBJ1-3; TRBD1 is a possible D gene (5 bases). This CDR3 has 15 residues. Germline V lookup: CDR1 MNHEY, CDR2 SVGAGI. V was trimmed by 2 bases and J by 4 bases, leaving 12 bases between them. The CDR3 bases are TGTGCCAGCAGTTACGGGGCAGGGTCCGGAAACACCATATATTTT. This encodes CASSYGAGSGNTIYF.

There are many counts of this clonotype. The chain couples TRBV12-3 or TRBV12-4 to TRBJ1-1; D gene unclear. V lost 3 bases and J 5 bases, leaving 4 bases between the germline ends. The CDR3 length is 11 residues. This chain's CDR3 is CASSLATEAFF. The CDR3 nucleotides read TGTGCCAGCAGTTTGGCGACTGAAGCTTTCTTT.

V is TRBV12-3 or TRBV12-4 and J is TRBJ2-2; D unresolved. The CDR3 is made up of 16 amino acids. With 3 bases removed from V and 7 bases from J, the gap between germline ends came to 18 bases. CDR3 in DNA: TGTGCCAGCAGTTTCGCCGCTGGAGTGGGCAACGGGGAGCTGTTTTTT. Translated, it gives CASSFAAGVGNGELFF.

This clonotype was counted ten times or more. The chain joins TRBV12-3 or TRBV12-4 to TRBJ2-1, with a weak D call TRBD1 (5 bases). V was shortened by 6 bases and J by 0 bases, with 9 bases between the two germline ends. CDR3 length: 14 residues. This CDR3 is CASRKGVSYNEQFF. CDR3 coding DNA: TGTGCCAGCAGGAAAGGGGTCTCCTACAATGAGCAGTTCTTC.

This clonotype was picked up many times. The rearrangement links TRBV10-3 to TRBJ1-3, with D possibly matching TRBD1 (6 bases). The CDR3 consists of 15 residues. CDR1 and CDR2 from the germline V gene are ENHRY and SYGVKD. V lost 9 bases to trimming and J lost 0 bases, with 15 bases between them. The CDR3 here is CAIRTDQSSGNTIYF. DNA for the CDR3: TGTGCCATAAGGACAGACCAGAGCTCTGGAAACACCATATATTTT.

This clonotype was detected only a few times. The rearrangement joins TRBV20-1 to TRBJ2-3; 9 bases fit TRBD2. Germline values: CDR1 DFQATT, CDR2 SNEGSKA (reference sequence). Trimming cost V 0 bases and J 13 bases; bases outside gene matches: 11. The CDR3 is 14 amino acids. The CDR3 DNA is TGCAGTGCTAGAGAGCGGGAGGGCCCCAGCGGAAAGTATTTT. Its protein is CSAREREGPSGKYF.

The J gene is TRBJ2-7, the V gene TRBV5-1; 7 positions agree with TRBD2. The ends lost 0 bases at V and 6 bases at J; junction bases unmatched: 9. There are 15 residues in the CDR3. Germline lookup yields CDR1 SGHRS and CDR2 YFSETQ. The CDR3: CASSLASQRGSEQYF. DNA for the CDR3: TGCGCCAGCAGCTTGGCCAGCCAGCGGGGTAGCGAGCAGTACTTC.

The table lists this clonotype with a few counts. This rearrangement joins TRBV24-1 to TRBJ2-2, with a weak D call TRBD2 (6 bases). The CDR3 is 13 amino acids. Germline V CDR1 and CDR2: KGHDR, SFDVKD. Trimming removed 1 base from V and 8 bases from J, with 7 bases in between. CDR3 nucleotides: TGTGCCACCAGTGATTTCGGGGGAGGGGAGCTGTTTTTT. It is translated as CATSDFGGGELFF.

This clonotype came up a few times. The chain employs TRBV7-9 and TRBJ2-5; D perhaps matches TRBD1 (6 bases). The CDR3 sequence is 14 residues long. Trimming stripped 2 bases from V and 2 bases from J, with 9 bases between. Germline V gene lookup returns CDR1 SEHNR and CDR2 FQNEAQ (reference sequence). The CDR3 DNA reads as TGTGCCAGCAGCTTAAATGGACAGCAAGAGACCCAGTACTTC. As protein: CASSLNGQQETQYF. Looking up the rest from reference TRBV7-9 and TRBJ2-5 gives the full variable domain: DTGVSQNPRHKITKRGQNVTFRCDPISEHNRLYWYRQTLGQGPEFLTYFQNEAQLEKSRLLSDRFSAERPKGSFSTLEIQRTEQGDSAMYLCASSLNGQQETQYFGPGTRLLVL.

CDR3 amino acids: CSASPGQEPETQYF. The CDR3, as DNA: TGCAGTGCCTCACCGGGACAGGAACCAGAGACCCAGTACTTC. The chain employs TRBV29-1 and TRBJ2-5; 8 positions match TRBD1. The CDR3 length is 14 residues. CDR1 is SQVTM, CDR2 ANQGSEA, per germline. Using reference TRBV29-1 and TRBJ2-5 for the parts outside the CDR3, the full variable domain is SAVISQKPSRDICQRGTSLTIQCQVDSQVTMMFWYRQQPGQSLTLIATANQGSEATYESGFVIDKFPISRPNLTFSTLTVSNMSPEDSSIYLCSASPGQEPETQYFGPGTRLLVL.

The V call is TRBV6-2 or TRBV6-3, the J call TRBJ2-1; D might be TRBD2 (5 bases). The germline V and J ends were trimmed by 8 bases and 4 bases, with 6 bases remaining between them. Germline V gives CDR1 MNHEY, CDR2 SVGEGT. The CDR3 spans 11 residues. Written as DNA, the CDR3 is TGTGCCAGCCAGCGGTACAATGAGCAGTTCTTC. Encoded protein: CASQRYNEQFF.